Reported below is one T cell receptor (beta chain). The antigen is undetermined. This entry is derived from a study of T cells in narcolepsy. The CDR3 totals 12 residues. Trimming shortened V by 0 bases and J by 3 bases, and 3 bases separated the two germline ends. CDR1 and CDR2 from the germline V gene are SGHAT and FQNNGV. Study observations and caveats: HCRT-specific and TRIB2-specific autoreactive clonotypes appeared among same-patient CSF and blood CD4+ clonotypes. No autoreactive T cell clone sequences appeared in some memory CD4+ repertoires.

Some clones are missing from TCRdb's copy, which holds only in-frame ones; the method was immunoSEQ multiplex PCR. This table holds some 17,000 clones, 80% to 90% found once. The TCR was taken from a human donor in good health. J is TRBJ2-7 and V is TRBV11-2, with unresolved D. Specimen: memory (CD45RA-) CD4+ T cells from blood. CDR3 in DNA: TGTGCCAGCAGCTTAGATAGCTACGAGCAGTACTTC. This sequence encodes CASSLDSYEQYF.